The next 2 T cell receptor beta chains were all read from a single sample in a study of Ad26.COV2.S vaccination and SARS-CoV-2 variants. Treatment meaning: around 19 received Ad26.COV2.S at low or high dose, single or two shots; 5 received placebo; per-sample allocation not given. The investigators took samples on day 63 after the first vaccine or placebo injection. Measured with immunoSEQ multiplex PCR; TCRdb has only the in-frame clones, and not every one. In the table there are about 680,000 clones, more than 70% of which are singletons. The sample was peripheral blood, taken in a trial of Ad26.COV2.S vaccine versus placebo. The receptor source for this set is a person between 18 and 59 years old who received the Ad26.COV2.S COVID-19 vaccine or a placebo.

The V gene is TRBV18, the J gene TRBJ2-3, with 7 bases matching TRBD2. The CDR3 spans 14 residues. CDR1 and CDR2 from the germline V gene are KGHSH and LQKENI. V lost 2 bases, J lost 5 bases, and 4 bases stayed unmatched. CDR3 in amino acids: CASSPGVAGDTQYF. The CDR3 DNA reads as TGTGCCAGCTCACCAGGGGTAGCGGGAGATACGCAGTATTTT.

CDR3: CATQGAMNTEAFF. As DNA, the CDR3 is TGTGCCACTCAAGGGGCGATGAACACTGAAGCTTTCTTT. The chain is built from TRBV6-5 and TRBJ1-1; D is possibly TRBD1 (5 bases). Between the trimmed V and J ends, which lost 10 bases and 0 bases, there was a span of 12 bases. The V gene's germline CDR1 is MNHEY and CDR2 SVGAGI. CDR3 size: 13 residues.